These 14 T cell receptor beta chains came from one sample sequenced in a study of cytomegalovirus exposure and HLA in healthy donors. 60 Vbeta and 13 Jbeta primers were used in PCR. TCRdb's copy holds only in-frame clones and misses some; the assay was immunoSEQ multiplex PCR. The data show approximately 150,000 clones, with approximately 73% seen just once and about 10% held by the top ten. Sequencing was performed on PBMCs. Every receptor here comes from a man in his thirties or forties in good health and CMV-seropositive.

V is TRBV30 and J is TRBJ1-1; possible D gene TRBD1, 5 bases. Per the germline V gene, CDR1 is GTSNPN and CDR2 is SVGIG (reference sequence). The CDR3 extends over 12 amino acids. V was pared by 3 bases and J by 7 bases, with 12 bases between. CDR3 bases: TGTGCCTGGAGCCATATACAGGTTGAAGCTTTCTTT. Residues: CAWSHIQVEAFF.

This clone was detected once. V usage is TRBV28 and J usage is TRBJ1-1; D gene uncertain. Germline V lookup: CDR1 MDHEN, CDR2 SYDVKM. With 2 bases removed from V and 3 bases from J, the gap between germline ends came to 7 bases. The CDR3 is 13 amino acids. In DNA form, the CDR3 reads TGTGCCAGCAGTTTAGGAGAGTACACTGAAGCTTTCTTT. It specifies CASSLGEYTEAFF.

The chain couples TRBV19 to TRBJ2-5, with TRBD1 identical over 7 bases. The CDR3 consists of 14 residues. The germline CDR1 and CDR2 sequences are LNHDA and SQIVND (reference sequence). J gave up 5 bases and V 5 bases, and 8 bases lay outside the gene matches. CDR3 amino acids: CASSRGTESETQYF. Written as DNA, the CDR3 is TGTGCCAGTAGTCGTGGGACAGAGAGCGAGACCCAGTACTTC.

The chain employs TRBV5-1 and TRBJ1-6; D perhaps matches TRBD1 (6 bases). V lost 3 bases, J lost 2 bases, and 9 bases lay in between. The CDR3 runs 15 residues. From germline, CDR1 is SGHRS and CDR2 YFSETQ. The CDR3 DNA is TGCGCCAGCAGCTCGGACAGCCCCTATAATTCACCCCTCCACTTT. Its protein product is CASSSDSPYNSPLHF.

This chain uses TRBV12-5 with TRBJ2-7; 8 bases fit TRBD1. The CDR3 is 18 residues long. In germline, CDR1 is LGHNT, CDR2 FRNRAP. Trimming cost V 0 bases and J 1 base; bases outside gene matches: 11. The DNA of the CDR3 is TGTGCTAGTGGTTTGGTAGCCCCCACAGGGGGTATGTCCTACGAGCAGTACTTC. Residues: CASGLVAPTGGMSYEQYF.

The chain joins TRBV21-1 to TRBJ2-7; the table's D call, TRBD2, was not checked against the DNA. TRBV21-1 is assigned pseudogene status. CDR3 length: 14 amino acids. The CDR3 DNA sequence: TGTGCCAGCAGCAAAAGAGGGAGGGCCTACGAGCAGTACTTC. Its translation: CASSKRGRAYEQYF.

For the CDR3, the DNA is TGTGCCAGCAGCTTAGGGACAGTCCAAGAGACCCAGTACTTC. Protein product: CASSLGTVQETQYF. V gene TRBV11-3 combines with J gene TRBJ2-5, with D tentatively TRBD1 (6 bases). Germline CDR1 and CDR2: SGHNT and YENEEA. V gave up 1 base and J gave up 1 base, with 7 bases separating them. The length of the CDR3 is 14 residues.

This chain connects TRBV5-4 to TRBJ2-7, with 11 bases lining up with TRBD2. Germline V gene lookup returns CDR1 SGHNT and CDR2 YYREEE (reference sequence). The CDR3 runs to 16 residues. V lost 0 bases, J lost 6 bases, and 8 bases stayed unmatched. This CDR3 reads CASSLGGTSGLGEQYF. The DNA for the CDR3 is TGTGCCAGCAGCTTGGGCGGGACTAGCGGTCTCGGCGAGCAGTACTTC.

The DNA of the CDR3 is TGTGCCAGCAGTTTACCCGGGCAGGGGAGCACTGAAGCTTTCTTT. It codes for CASSLPGQGSTEAFF. V usage is TRBV28 and J usage is TRBJ1-1; D is perhaps TRBD1 (6 bases). Germline CDR1 MDHEN, CDR2 SYDVKM. The V gene lost 2 bases and the J gene lost 4 bases, with 14 bases spanning the gap. The CDR3 has 15 amino acids. Using reference TRBV28 and TRBJ1-1 for the parts outside the CDR3, the full variable domain is DVKVTQSSRYLVKRTGEKVFLECVQDMDHENMFWYRQDPGLGLRLIYFSYDVKMKEKGDIPEGYSVSREKKERFSLILESASTNQTSMYLCASSLPGQGSTEAFFGQGTRLTVV.

The chain joins TRBV5-1 to TRBJ2-1; D is perhaps TRBD1 (6 bases). CDR3 length: 14 residues. The V end lost 1 base, the J end lost 7 bases, and 12 bases lay between the germline ends. In germline, CDR1 is SGHRS, CDR2 YFSETQ. CDR3 sequence reads: CASSLSEGVNEQFF. CDR3 sequence (DNA): TGCGCCAGCAGCTTGTCCGAGGGGGTTAATGAGCAGTTCTTC.

The chain employs TRBV4-2 and TRBJ1-5; no firm D call. The CDR3 is 15 amino acids. Trimming stripped 0 bases from V and 7 bases from J, with 13 bases between. The germline CDR1 and CDR2 sequences are LGHNA and YNFKEQ. Here the CDR3 DNA reads TGTGCCAGCAGCCAAGATTCTGGCGGGCACCAGCCCCAGCATTTT. Protein: CASSQDSGGHQPQHF.

J is TRBJ1-2 and V is TRBV30, with 9 bases matching TRBD1. The CDR3 covers 14 residues. V lost 0 bases, J lost 7 bases, and 6 bases stayed unmatched. Looked up from germline, CDR1 is GTSNPN and CDR2 is SVGIG (reference sequence). CDR3 DNA: TGTGCCTGGAGTGTAGGGGACAGGGAGTTTGGCTACACCTTC. It translates to CAWSVGDREFGYTF.

The CDR3 loop is CASSSGTSVNYNEQFF. CDR3 DNA: TGTGCCAGTAGTTCCGGGACTAGCGTAAACTACAATGAGCAGTTCTTC. The rearrangement links TRBV19 to TRBJ2-1; the match to TRBD2 covers 10 bases. Trimming cost V 5 bases and J 3 bases; bases outside gene matches: 7. The CDR3 is 16 residues long. Per germline, CDR1 LNHDA and CDR2 SQIVND (reference sequence).

The CDR3 DNA follows: TGTGCCAGCAGTTACCGGACTAGCGGAGGCCATGAGCAGTTCTTC. It yields the protein CASSYRTSGGHEQFF. The chain joins TRBV6-5 to TRBJ2-1; 10 positions match TRBD2. Germline V gene data show CDR1 as MNHEY and CDR2 as SVGAGI. This CDR3 comprises 15 residues. After removal of 2 bases from V and 8 bases from J, the junction contained 6 bases not matched to a gene.